Presented here are 24 T cell receptor beta chains from one specimen sequenced in a study of blood T cell repertoires in COVID-19 (dated by TCRdb to about 2020). Preparation of the library involved the immunoSEQ multiplex PCR assay. The immuneACCESS repertoire file appears here via TCRdb, limited to in-frame rearrangements. These files lack a portion of the clones; in checked studies, under half of the deficit traces to unresolved V genes, and the cause of the others is not known. The table for this sample lists 130,000 or so clones; around 81% of them were counted only once. The ten largest account for about 8.4% of the sample. The sample comprised peripheral blood. Receptors originate from a woman aged 55-70 years with active or convalescent COVID-19.

The chain joins TRBV7-2 to TRBJ2-7, with TRBD1 matching over 8 bases. V lost 5 bases and J lost 2; bases outside the gene matches: 5. The CDR3 covers 14 residues. Germline V lookup: CDR1 SGHTA, CDR2 FQGNSA. CDR3 sequence: CASSLRTGTYEQYF. CDR3 sequence (DNA): TGTGCCAGCAGCCTACGGACAGGGACCTACGAGCAGTACTTC.

The V call is TRBV7-8, the J call TRBJ1-6; 9 bases fit TRBD1. Germline V gene lookup returns CDR1 SGHVS and CDR2 FQNEAQ. The CDR3 is made up of 17 amino acids. With 0 bases clipped from V and 9 bases from J, the junction kept 9 bases outside the gene matches. CDR3 in DNA: TGTGCCAGCAGCTTAGCCTCGCGACAGGGGGGAGGTTCACCCCTCCACTTT. This gives the protein CASSLASRQGGGSPLHF. The full variable domain, in which reference TRBV7-8 and TRBJ1-6 provide the parts outside the CDR3, is GAGVSQSPRYKVAKRGQDVALRCDPISGHVSLFWYQQALGQGPEFLTYFQNEAQLDKSGLPSDRFFAERPEGSVSTLKIQRTQQEDSAVYLCASSLASRQGGGSPLHFGNGTRLTVT.

The chain employs TRBV6-5 and TRBJ1-6; 9 nucleotides line up with TRBD1. The CDR3 length is 15 residues. V shed 6 bases and J 9 bases; nucleotides not matched to a gene: 9. Germline loops: CDR1 MNHEY, CDR2 SVGAGI. The DNA of the CDR3 is TGTGCCAGCAGGAGGGTAGGACAGGGGCTTTCACCCCTCCACTTT. Its protein is CASRRVGQGLSPLHF.

The chain uses TRBV6-5 and TRBJ2-3; D might be TRBD1 (5 bases). Germline CDR1 reads MNHEY; CDR2 reads SVGAGI. Trimming took 7 bases from V and 0 from J, leaving 11 bases between them. The CDR3 length is 14 residues. CDR3 sequence (DNA): TGTGCCAGCAAAAGACAGTCTAGCACAGATACGCAGTATTTT. Translating it yields CASKRQSSTDTQYF.

CDR3 in DNA: TGTGCCAGCAGTTACTCGGGCCTAGCGGGAGATACAGATACGCAGTATTTT. It specifies CASSYSGLAGDTDTQYF. The V gene is TRBV6-2 or TRBV6-3, the J gene TRBJ2-3; 10 positions match TRBD2. Germline V CDR1 and CDR2: MNHEY, SVGEGT. Trimming at V came to 0 bases and at J to 3 bases, leaving 6 bases not matched to a gene. The CDR3 is 17 amino acids.

The V and J genes are TRBV5-1 and TRBJ2-5; 8 bases match TRBD1. This CDR3 has 16 amino acids. Germline V gives CDR1 SGHRS, CDR2 YFSETQ. Trimming took 4 bases from V and 5 from J; bases not matched to a gene: 13. This CDR3 is CASSRGTGSSGETQYF. DNA of the CDR3: TGCGCCAGCAGCAGGGGGACAGGCTCATCCGGGGAGACCCAGTACTTC. The full variable domain, with the rest looked up from reference TRBV5-1 and TRBJ2-5, is KAGVTQTPRYLIKTRGQQVTLSCSPISGHRSVSWYQQTPGQGLQFLFEYFSETQRNKGNFPGRFSGRQFSNSRSEMNVSTLELGDSALYLCASSRGTGSSGETQYFGPGTRLLVL.

The chain carries TRBV20-1 and TRBJ2-3; the D is unclear. V was cut by 6 bases and J by 6 bases, with 10 bases left in between. This CDR3 is built from 11 residues. CDR1 and CDR2 from the germline V gene are DFQATT and SNEGSKA (reference sequence). CDR3 in amino acids: CSAPLRDTQYF. The CDR3, as DNA: TGCAGTGCCCCCCTTCGGGATACGCAGTATTTT.

The J gene is TRBJ2-5, the V gene TRBV2; no firm D call. The CDR3 length is 16 residues. Deletions cut 3 bases from V and 4 bases from J, with 18 bases between. Germline CDR1 is SNHLY and CDR2 is FYNNEI. The CDR3 loop reads CASSDFVGRSGETQYF. CDR3 DNA sequence: TGTGCCAGCAGTGACTTCGTGGGCCGGTCCGGAGAGACCCAGTACTTC.

The chain's CDR3 is CAWSLSNQPQHF. In nucleotides, the CDR3 is TGTGCCTGGAGTTTAAGCAATCAGCCCCAGCATTTT. This rearrangement joins TRBV30 to TRBJ1-5; D ambiguous. The germline gives CDR1 GTSNPN, CDR2 SVGIG (reference sequence). Trimming pared 2 bases from V and 1 base from J, leaving 3 bases between. This CDR3 has 12 residues.

This clone was counted a few times. J is TRBJ2-1 and V is TRBV15; TRBD1 aligns across 7 bases. The CDR3 sequence is 16 residues long. With V trimmed by 1 base and J by 6 bases, 9 bases remained unmatched. Germline CDR1 LNHNV, CDR2 YYDKDF (reference sequence). CDR3 nucleotide sequence: TGTGCCACCAGCAGAGGAAGACAGGGAAGGTCCAATGAGCAGTTCTTC. It translates to CATSRGRQGRSNEQFF.

This clone is a singleton in its sample. The chain's CDR3 is CASSLEGDGNQPQHF. The CDR3 region has the DNA TGCGCCAGCAGCTTGGAGGGGGATGGCAATCAGCCCCAGCATTTT. This chain joins TRBV5-1 and TRBJ1-5; D perhaps matches TRBD1 (6 bases). V was cut by 0 bases and J by 2 bases, with 9 bases left in between. Germline loops: CDR1 SGHRS, CDR2 YFSETQ. The CDR3 length is 15 residues.

This clone was recorded once. CDR3 residues: CASSDGGGRAYNEQFF. The CDR3 DNA follows: TGTGCCAGCAGTGATGGTGGCGGGAGGGCCTACAATGAGCAGTTCTTC. The chain employs TRBV6-1 and TRBJ2-1; 9 bases are a match to TRBD2. The CDR3 extends over 16 amino acids. J gave up 2 bases and V 3 bases, and 5 bases lay outside the gene matches. Germline lookup yields CDR1 MNHNS and CDR2 SASEGT.

The chain uses TRBV24-1 and TRBJ2-1; 11 positions agree with TRBD2. The CDR3 runs 16 residues. The junction had 5 bases not matched to a gene; V was cut back by 4 bases and J by 4 bases. Per germline, CDR1 KGHDR and CDR2 SFDVKD. CDR3 in amino acids: CATSERLAGSYNEQFF. The DNA of the CDR3 is TGTGCCACCAGTGAAAGACTAGCGGGATCTTACAATGAGCAGTTCTTC.

V is TRBV3-1 (or the pseudogene TRBV3-2) and J is TRBJ2-6, with D perhaps TRBD1 (5 bases). The V gene's germline CDR1 is LGHDT and CDR2 YNNKEL (reference sequence). This CDR3 region has 18 residues. V was clipped by 4 bases and J by 0 bases, with 16 bases between them. The CDR3 here is CASSPWDRGSSGANVLTF. The CDR3 DNA reads as TGTGCCAGCAGCCCCTGGGATAGGGGCAGCTCTGGGGCCAACGTCCTGACTTTC.

This chain connects TRBV28 to TRBJ2-7, with 8 positions matching TRBD2. With V trimmed by 6 bases and J by 0 bases, 4 bases remained unmatched. The CDR3 covers 14 residues. Germline values: CDR1 MDHEN, CDR2 SYDVKM. The CDR3 bases are TGTGCCAGCAGGGAACTAGCGGCCTCCTACGAGCAGTACTTC. It yields the protein CASRELAASYEQYF.

This rearrangement joins TRBV15 to TRBJ1-4; D is undetermined. V was shortened by 1 base and J by 6 bases, with 12 bases between the two germline ends. Germline V gene data show CDR1 as LNHNV and CDR2 as YYDKDF (reference sequence). The CDR3 runs 15 residues. For the CDR3, the DNA is TGTGCCACCAGCAGAGCGCAAGGAGTGGATGAAAAACTGTTTTTT. Its protein is CATSRAQGVDEKLFF.

The rearrangement uses TRBV7-9 and TRBJ1-1, with D tentatively TRBD1 (6 bases). The germline CDR1 and CDR2 sequences are SEHNR and FQNEAQ (reference sequence). V lost 7 bases and J lost 4, with 16 bases in between. This CDR3 is built from 14 residues. The DNA of the CDR3 is TGTGCCAGCACCCTGAGCGGGGGGCTCACTGAAGCTTTCTTT. Its translation is CASTLSGGLTEAFF.

V usage is TRBV7-2 and J usage is TRBJ1-2; D might be TRBD1 (6 bases). V was pared by 1 base and J by 4 bases, with 7 bases between. The germline V gene encodes CDR1 SGHTA and CDR2 FQGNSA. The CDR3 runs 13 residues. CDR3 region: CASSLGRGYGYTF. The CDR3 DNA reads TGTGCCAGCAGCTTAGGCAGGGGCTATGGCTACACCTTC. Drawing the rest from reference TRBV7-2 and TRBJ1-2, the complete variable domain is GAGVSQSPSNKVTEKGKDVELRCDPISGHTALYWYRQSLGQGLEFLIYFQGNSAPDKSGLPSDRFSAERTGGSVSTLTIQRTQQEDSAVYLCASSLGRGYGYTFGSGTRLTVV.

The chain uses TRBV13 and TRBJ1-3; tentative D call: TRBD1 (6 bases). The germline V and J ends were trimmed by 6 bases and 4 bases, with 22 bases remaining between them. Germline CDR1 PRHDT, CDR2 FYEKMQ (reference sequence). The CDR3 spans 17 residues. This CDR3 reads CASSLLGFQGTGNTIYF. The CDR3 nucleotides are TGTGCCAGCAGTCTTTTGGGTTTCCAGGGGACCGGAAACACCATATATTTT.

This sequence joins TRBV7-2 and TRBJ1-6; the match to TRBD1 covers 10 bases. Germline V gene sequence: CDR1 SGHTA, CDR2 FQGNSA. J gave up 10 bases and V 4 bases, and 10 bases lay outside the gene matches. This CDR3 spans 16 amino acids. This CDR3 is CASSSRDRGWGSPLHF. The CDR3 DNA sequence: TGTGCCAGCAGCTCAAGGGACAGGGGCTGGGGATCACCCCTCCACTTT.

The chain links TRBV7-2 to TRBJ2-1; the D gene is possibly TRBD2 (5 bases). This CDR3 contains 15 residues. The germline CDR1 and CDR2 sequences are SGHTA and FQGNSA. V lost 2 bases to trimming and J lost 0 bases, with 8 bases between them. CDR3 nucleotide sequence: TGTGCCAGCAGCTTAAAGGCGGGCTCCTACAATGAGCAGTTCTTC. As protein: CASSLKAGSYNEQFF.

The chain recombines TRBV6-4 with TRBJ2-7; 13 nucleotides agree with TRBD2. This CDR3 spans 16 amino acids. Trimming took 0 bases from V and 6 from J; bases not matched to a gene: 5. Germline V gene lookup returns CDR1 MRHNA and CDR2 SNTAGT. DNA of the CDR3: TGTGCCAGCAGTGACTCGGTACTAGCGGGAGGGCGCGAGCAGTACTTC. It codes for CASSDSVLAGGREQYF.

J is TRBJ1-2 and V is TRBV28, with D maybe TRBD1 (5 bases). CDR3 length: 14 amino acids. Deletions cut 1 base from V and 4 bases from J, with 10 bases between. The germline gives CDR1 MDHEN, CDR2 SYDVKM. The CDR3 reads CASSLSQGLYGYTF. CDR3 DNA sequence: TGTGCCAGCAGTTTATCCCAGGGCCTCTATGGCTACACCTTC.

V is TRBV28 and J is TRBJ2-3; tentative D call: TRBD2 (5 bases). V was shortened by 4 bases and J by 10 bases, with 27 bases between the two germline ends. The V gene's germline CDR1 is MDHEN and CDR2 SYDVKM. This CDR3 spans 17 amino acids. CDR3 in amino acids: CASSSYGRGGYPESQYF. The DNA of the CDR3 is TGTGCCAGCAGTTCCTATGGGAGAGGCGGCTACCCGGAGTCGCAGTATTTT.